This TCR beta chain emerged from a study of early T cells in non-severe SARS-CoV-2 infection. Per germline, CDR1 SGHTA and CDR2 FQGNSA. The CDR3 runs 15 residues. Individual cDNA molecules received unique molecular identifiers. TCRdb fed the 5' RACE reads into MiXCR, producing one record per CDR3 protein. The data hold about 56,000 distinct CDR3 sequences, with roughly a tenth observed a single time. This clonotype was recorded only once. The junction does not match germline at one end; this may be a read error. Sequenced sample: whole blood. This chain joins TRBV7-2 and TRBJ2-2; D is possibly TRBD2 (6 bases). The sequence was collected from an adult who was a healthcare worker with PCR-confirmed SARS-CoV-2 infection or an uninfected control (not recorded which). CDR3 DNA: TGTGCCAGCGGCTTAGTGGGCGGGACCACCGGGGAGCTGTTTTTT. Translation gives CASGLVGGTTGELFF.